The clone carrying this T cell receptor (beta chain) was seen only a few times. Its antigen is still unknown. The culture ran for roughly ten days, and then CD4+ T cells were isolated. This sample stems from a study of vaccination effects on CD4 cells after COVID-19. Study information: ViraFEST used viral peptide pools to expand antigen-specific CD4+ T cells before sequencing. Among convalescent patients, two provided samples 16 days and one week before vaccination.

Trimming shortened V by 5 bases and J by 4 bases, and 5 bases separated the two germline ends. CDR1 LGHDT and CDR2 YNNKEL come from the germline V gene (reference sequence). The CDR3 contains 12 residues. Sequenced by immunoSEQ multiplex PCR; TCRdb stores in-frame clones only, minus some. The sample yields about 66,000 clones, about 69% seen once. The sequence was obtained from a human donor who had a prior SARS-CoV-2 infection. The chain combines TRBV3-1 (or the pseudogene TRBV3-2) with TRBJ2-2; D gene unclear. The sample was CD4+ T cells from PBMCs cultured without peptide, taken before COVID-19 vaccination. DNA of the CDR3: TGTGCCAGCAGCTATATCACCGGGGAGCTGTTTTTT. This codes for CASSYITGELFF.